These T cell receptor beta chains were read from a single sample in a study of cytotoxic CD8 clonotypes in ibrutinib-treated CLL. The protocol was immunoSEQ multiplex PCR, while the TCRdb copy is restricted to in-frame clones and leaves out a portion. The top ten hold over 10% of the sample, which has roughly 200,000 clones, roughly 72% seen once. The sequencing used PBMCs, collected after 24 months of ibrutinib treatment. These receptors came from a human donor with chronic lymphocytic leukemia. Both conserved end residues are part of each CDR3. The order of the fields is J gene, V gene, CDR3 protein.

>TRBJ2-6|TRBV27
CASSPYWANVLTF
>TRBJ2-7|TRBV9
CASSDRDGSYEQYF
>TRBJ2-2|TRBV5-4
CASSLSQGLTGELFF
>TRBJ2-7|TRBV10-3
CAISSGGQQYF
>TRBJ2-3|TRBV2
CASSDELVYTQYF
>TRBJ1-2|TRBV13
CASSLGQAANYGYTF
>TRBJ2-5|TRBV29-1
CSVPGPGETQYF
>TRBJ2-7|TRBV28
CASSLNRVTHEQYF
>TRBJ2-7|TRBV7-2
CASSLGSVRTYEQYF
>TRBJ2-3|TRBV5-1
CASGPTGASGDTQYF
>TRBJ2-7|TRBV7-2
CASSRKVAASVEQYF
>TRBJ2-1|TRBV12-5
CASGSTDSAEHYNEQFF
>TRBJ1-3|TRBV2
CASSLIQGPGNTIYF
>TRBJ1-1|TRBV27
CASSLRGEFTEAFF
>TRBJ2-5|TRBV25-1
CASTTGVAGGETQYF
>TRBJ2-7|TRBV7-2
CASSSNYRGNDEQYF
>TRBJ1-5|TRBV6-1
CASSPEAQGQPQHF
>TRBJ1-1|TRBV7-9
CASSAGISNTEAFF